A single sample is the source of the 16 T cell receptor beta chains below, sequenced in a study of blood T cell repertoires in COVID-19. Libraries were prepared by immunoSEQ multiplex PCR; TCRdb keeps only in-frame clonotypes and omits some of them. Of some 100,000 clones in the sample, roughly four fifths were seen once. Specimen: peripheral blood. The receptors shown here come from a man over 45 with active or convalescent COVID-19.

This chain connects TRBV19 to TRBJ2-7; possible D gene TRBD2, 6 bases. Germline loops: CDR1 LNHDA, CDR2 SQIVND (reference sequence). V dropped 4 bases and J dropped 2 bases, with 12 bases sitting between them. The length of the CDR3 is 14 residues. DNA of the CDR3: TGTGCCAGTAGTACCCCTAGCGTCCCCTACGAGCAGTACTTC. It codes for CASSTPSVPYEQYF.

The count of this clone is one. The chain links TRBV7-2 to TRBJ2-4, with 10 positions matching TRBD2. The trim removed 4 bases at V and 8 bases at J, leaving 11 bases unmatched. The CDR3 is 16 amino acids. Germline lookup yields CDR1 SGHTA and CDR2 FQGNSA. In DNA, the CDR3 is TGTGCCAGCAGCTCCAGACCAGCGGGGGGGCAGGACATTCAGTACTTC. As protein: CASSSRPAGGQDIQYF.

The chain combines TRBV12-5 with TRBJ1-1; D perhaps matches TRBD1 (6 bases). The CDR3 loop spans 11 amino acids. Between the trimmed V and J ends, which lost 5 bases and 6 bases, there was a span of 7 bases. CDR1 LGHNT and CDR2 FRNRAP come from the germline V gene. The CDR3 protein is CASGKGAEAFF. CDR3 bases: TGTGCTAGTGGTAAGGGGGCTGAAGCTTTCTTT. The variable domain in full, completed from reference TRBV12-5 and TRBJ1-1, reads DARVTQTPRHKVTEMGQEVTMRCQPILGHNTVFWYRQTMMQGLELLAYFRNRAPLDDSGMPKDRFSAEMPDATLATLKIQPSEPRDSAVYFCASGKGAEAFFGQGTRLTVV.

This CDR3 is CASSSGQGALGTQYF. DNA of the CDR3: TGTGCCAGCAGCTCTGGACAGGGGGCTTTGGGGACCCAGTACTTC. V usage is TRBV7-6 and J usage is TRBJ2-5, with 11 bases lining up with TRBD1. The CDR3 runs 15 residues. Germline V gene sequence: CDR1 SGHVS, CDR2 FNYEAQ. The V gene end was trimmed by 4 bases and the J gene end by 7 bases; junction bases not matched to a gene: 8. The whole variable domain, filled in from reference TRBV7-6 and TRBJ2-5, reads GAGVSQSPRYKVTKRGQDVALRCDPISGHVSLYWYRQALGQGPEFLTYFNYEAQQDKSGLPNDRFSAERPEGSISTLTIQRTEQRDSAMYRCASSSGQGALGTQYFGPGTRLLVL.

The chain combines TRBV3-1 (or the pseudogene TRBV3-2) with TRBJ2-5; TRBD2 matches at 10 bases. Trimming cost V 0 bases and J 1 base; bases outside gene matches: 11. This CDR3 spans 19 amino acids. CDR1 LGHDT and CDR2 YNNKEL come from the germline V gene (reference sequence). CDR3 protein: CASSQDWGSGGYFQETQYF. CDR3 nucleotide sequence: TGTGCCAGCAGCCAAGATTGGGGTAGCGGGGGGTATTTCCAAGAGACCCAGTACTTC.

The V call is TRBV19, the J call TRBJ2-1; tentative D call: TRBD2 (5 bases). The CDR3 runs 15 residues. V lost 4 bases, J lost 6 bases, and 16 bases lay in between. The germline V gene encodes CDR1 LNHDA and CDR2 SQIVND (reference sequence). The DNA of the CDR3 is TGTGCCAGTAGTACCGGGCTAGCCCCAGGCAATGAGCAGTTCTTC. This translates into CASSTGLAPGNEQFF.

The rearrangement uses TRBV12-3 or TRBV12-4 and TRBJ1-4; possibly TRBD1 for D (6 bases). The CDR3 is made up of 12 amino acids. Trimming removed 8 bases at V and 8 bases at J, with 12 bases between. The CDR3 nucleotides are TGTGCCAGCCGAGGGACACGGGAAAAACTGTTTTTT. Translated, it gives CASRGTREKLFF.

This clone occurred once. V is TRBV3-1 (or the pseudogene TRBV3-2) and J is TRBJ1-3, with D maybe TRBD1 (6 bases). Germline V gene data show CDR1 as LGHDT and CDR2 as YNNKEL (reference sequence). This CDR3 comprises 14 residues. The V gene lost 1 base and the J gene lost 3 bases, with 7 bases spanning the gap. The DNA for the CDR3 is TGTGCCAGCAGCCAAGGACAGGATGGAAACACCATATATTTT. Translation gives CASSQGQDGNTIYF.

DNA for the CDR3: TGTGCCAGCAGCCGGGGCGGGGGGTTAATCACTGAAGCTTTCTTT. This gives the protein CASSRGGGLITEAFF. This chain connects TRBV7-9 to TRBJ1-1, with D tentatively TRBD1 (5 bases). Germline V gives CDR1 SEHNR, CDR2 FQNEAQ (reference sequence). The CDR3 sequence is 15 residues long. The V end lost 5 bases, the J end lost 4 bases, and 17 bases lay between the germline ends. The variable domain in full, with the rest retrieved from reference TRBV7-9 and TRBJ1-1, is DTGVSQNPRHKITKRGQNVTFRCDPISEHNRLYWYRQTLGQGPEFLTYFQNEAQLEKSRLLSDRFSAERPKGSFSTLEIQRTEQGDSAMYLCASSRGGGLITEAFFGQGTRLTVV.

The rearrangement links TRBV9 to TRBJ2-2; D gene unclear. Germline CDR1 is SGDLS and CDR2 is YYNGEE. CDR3 length: 16 residues. The V and J ends lost 0 bases and 6 bases respectively, with 15 bases between them. The CDR3, as DNA: TGTGCCAGCAGCGTAGGAACCGCAACCTCGGCCGGGGAGCTGTTTTTT. It translates to CASSVGTATSAGELFF.

This rearrangement joins TRBV27 to TRBJ2-3; the D gene is possibly TRBD1 (6 bases). Trimming took 5 bases from V and 5 from J, leaving 14 bases between them. Germline lookup yields CDR1 MNHEY and CDR2 SMNVEV (reference sequence). This CDR3 region has 14 residues. CDR3 sequence reads: CASSRTDSGDTQYF. The CDR3 DNA sequence: TGTGCCAGCAGTCGGACGGACAGTGGAGATACGCAGTATTTT.

This chain joins TRBV19 and TRBJ2-1; tentative D call: TRBD1 (5 bases). CDR3 size: 15 residues. Germline CDR1 LNHDA, CDR2 SQIVND (reference sequence). V lost 3 bases and J 3 bases, leaving 12 bases between the germline ends. CDR3 protein: CASSMAQGSYNEQFF. DNA of the CDR3: TGTGCCAGTAGTATGGCGCAGGGTAGCTACAATGAGCAGTTCTTC.

In its sample, this clone was seen once. V gene TRBV28 combines with J gene TRBJ2-7; 7 bases agree with TRBD1. Trimming took 7 bases from V and 7 from J; bases not matched to a gene: 7. Germline CDR1 and CDR2: MDHEN and SYDVKM. The CDR3 runs to 12 residues. This CDR3 reads CASNDRVGEQYV. The CDR3 nucleotides are TGTGCCAGCAACGACAGGGTTGGAGAGCAGTACGTC.

The rearrangement joins TRBV9 to TRBJ1-3; D is perhaps TRBD1 (6 bases). V dropped 4 bases and J dropped 0 bases, with 11 bases sitting between them. CDR3 length: 15 amino acids. The germline CDR1 and CDR2 sequences are SGDLS and YYNGEE. Here the CDR3 reads CASSPQGGSGNTIYF. The CDR3 coding sequence is TGTGCCAGCAGCCCCCAAGGGGGCTCTGGAAACACCATATATTTT.

The chain carries TRBV18 and TRBJ2-5; a weak D match, TRBD1 (6 bases). Deletions cut 6 bases from V and 3 bases from J, with 14 bases between. This CDR3 contains 14 residues. Germline V gives CDR1 KGHSH, CDR2 LQKENI. This chain's CDR3 is CASSLLGQKETQYF. The CDR3 coding sequence is TGTGCCAGCTCCCTCCTCGGACAGAAAGAGACCCAGTACTTC.

The CDR3 coding sequence is TGTGCCAGCAGCGTTGCGGACAGGAACACCGGGGAGCTGTTTTTT. The encoded protein is CASSVADRNTGELFF. V is TRBV9 and J is TRBJ2-2, with D maybe TRBD1 (6 bases). Trimming removed 2 bases at V and 1 base at J, with 9 bases between. The CDR3 consists of 15 residues. CDR1 and CDR2 (germline): SGDLS, YYNGEE.